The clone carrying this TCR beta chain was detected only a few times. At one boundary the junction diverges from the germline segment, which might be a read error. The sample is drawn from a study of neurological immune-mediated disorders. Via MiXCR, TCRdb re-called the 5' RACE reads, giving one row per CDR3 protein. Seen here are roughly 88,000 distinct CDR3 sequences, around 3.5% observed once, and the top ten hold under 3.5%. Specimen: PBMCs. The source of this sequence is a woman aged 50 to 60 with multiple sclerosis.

CDR3 coding DNA: TGTGCCATCAGTGAACCCGGGAGCAATAAGACCCAGAATTTT. Protein product: CAISEPGSNKTQNF. This sequence joins TRBV10-3 and TRBJ1-5; no firm D call. The CDR3 runs 14 residues. Germline V lookup: CDR1 ENHRY, CDR2 SYGVKD.